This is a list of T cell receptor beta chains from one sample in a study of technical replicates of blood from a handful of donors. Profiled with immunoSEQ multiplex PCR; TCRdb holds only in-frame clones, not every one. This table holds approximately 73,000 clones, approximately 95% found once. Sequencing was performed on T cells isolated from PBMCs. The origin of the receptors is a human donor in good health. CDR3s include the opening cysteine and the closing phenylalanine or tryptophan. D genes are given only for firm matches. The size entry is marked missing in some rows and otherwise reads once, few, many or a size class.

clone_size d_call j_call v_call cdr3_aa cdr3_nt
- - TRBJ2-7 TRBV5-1 CASSLAGQTYEQYF TGCGCCAGCAGCTTGGCAGGACAGACCTACGAGCAGTACTTC
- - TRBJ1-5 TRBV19 CASRVIQGHQPQHF TGTGCCAGCCGAGTTATCCAGGGGCATCAGCCCCAGCATTTT
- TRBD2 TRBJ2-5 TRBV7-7 CASSPRLAGGLVARETQYF TGTGCCAGCAGCCCCCGGCTAGCGGGAGGGCTAGTCGCAAGGGAGACCCAGTACTTC
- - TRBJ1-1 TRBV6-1 CASSAEGRGTEAFF TGTGCCAGCAGTGCGGAGGGGAGGGGAACTGAAGCTTTCTTT
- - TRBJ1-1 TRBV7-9 CASSRGTLNTEAFF TGTGCCAGCAGCCGCGGGACTTTGAACACTGAAGCTTTCTTT
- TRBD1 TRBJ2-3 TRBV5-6 CASSLEQGNTDTQYF TGTGCCAGCAGCTTGGAACAGGGGAACACAGATACGCAGTATTTT
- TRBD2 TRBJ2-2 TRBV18 CASSPRTSAANTGELFF TGTGCCAGCTCACCACGGACTAGCGCAGCGAACACCGGGGAGCTGTTTTTT
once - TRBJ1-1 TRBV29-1 CSVVRNTEAFF TGCAGCGTTGTTAGGAACACTGAAGCTTTCTTT
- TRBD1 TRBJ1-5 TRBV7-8 CASSGGQGDTQHF TGTGCCAGCAGCGGAGGTCAGGGGGATACCCAGCATTTT
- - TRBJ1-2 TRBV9 CASSGSGLPNYGYTF TGTGCCAGCAGCGGATCGGGACTGCCCAACTATGGCTACACCTTC
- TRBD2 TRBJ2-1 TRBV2 CASSENLAGGSLEQFF TGTGCCAGCAGTGAGAACCTAGCGGGGGGGTCTCTCGAGCAGTTCTTC
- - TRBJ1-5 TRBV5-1 CASSSGGVNQPQHF TGCGCCAGCAGCTCGGGGGGGGTCAATCAGCCCCAGCATTTT
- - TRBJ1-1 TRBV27 CASTPSRVYGTEAFF TGTGCCAGCACGCCTTCCAGGGTTTATGGCACTGAAGCTTTCTTT
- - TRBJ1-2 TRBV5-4 CASSLAQTGPGGYTF TGTGCCAGCAGCTTGGCGCAGACAGGACCAGGTGGCTACACCTTC
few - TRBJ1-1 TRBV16 CASSHSTSPGAFF TGTGCCAGCAGCCACTCGACATCTCCTGGGGCTTTCTTT